This T cell receptor beta chain is drawn from a study of T cell responses to AZD1222 COVID-19 vaccine. As concerns this clone: No antigen is known for it.

Profiling relied on immunoSEQ multiplex PCR, and the TCRdb table lists in-frame clones only, not all of them. Of about 140,000 clones in the sample, 90% to 95% were seen once. Findings and limits, study-wide: Donors, mostly white British, included more females; clonal diversity was possibly underestimated. Reports say nearly half of spike-specific TCRs go after unmutated variant regions. Baseline seropositivity occurred in only 5 to 7 AZD1222 recipients.

The source material was peripheral blood, sampled 28 days after the second AZD1222 dose. The TCR comes from an adult who received the AZD1222 COVID-19 vaccine.

Written as DNA, the CDR3 is TGTGCCAGCAGTTTGGGGGACAGGAACTATGGCTACACCTTC. This gives the protein CASSLGDRNYGYTF. The chain joins TRBV28 to TRBJ1-2, with 8 bases that match TRBD1. Germline V gene sequence: CDR1 MDHEN, CDR2 SYDVKM. This CDR3 region has 14 residues. After removal of 3 bases from V and 2 bases from J, the junction contained 2 bases not matched to a gene.